A selection of T cell receptor beta chains follows, all from one sample in a study of shared clonotypes between healthy human individuals. Clones were read by immunoSEQ multiplex PCR, and TCRdb kept only the in-frame ones, dropping some. In the table there are more than 1.2 million clones, approximately 98.5% of which are singletons. The specimen sequenced was naive CD4+ T cells sorted from blood. These receptors originate from a man younger than 45 in good health. CDR3s include the opening cysteine and the closing phenylalanine or tryptophan. The order of the fields is V gene, J gene, clone size, D gene, CDR3 protein, CDR3 DNA. A D gene is named only where the DNA matches it firmly. Some rows have no size entry. The others give once, few or many, or a class for an expanded clone.

V: TRBV7-7
J: TRBJ2-1
size: -
D: -
CDR3: CASSSSLGPYNEQFF
DNA: TGTGCTAGCAGCTCCTCACTAGGACCCTACAATGAGCAGTTCTTC

V: TRBV29-1
J: TRBJ2-6
size: -
D: -
CDR3: CSVDLWVISSGANVLTF
DNA: TGCAGCGTGGATTTGTGGGTGATCAGCTCTGGGGCCAACGTCCTGACTTTC

V: TRBV5-6
J: TRBJ1-4
size: -
D: -
CDR3: CASSLATGEKLFF
DNA: TGTGCCAGCAGCTTGGCTACGGGGGAAAAACTGTTTTTT

V: TRBV27
J: TRBJ2-7
size: -
D: -
CDR3: CASSHTFSYEQYF
DNA: TGTGCCAGCAGCCATACGTTCTCCTACGAGCAGTACTTC

V: TRBV7-9
J: TRBJ2-3
size: -
D: TRBD1
CDR3: CASSPRGQVTDTQYF
DNA: TGTGCCAGCAGCCCTCGGGGACAGGTCACAGATACGCAGTATTTT

V: TRBV7-9
J: TRBJ1-2
size: -
D: -
CDR3: CASSLVGDAGGYTF
DNA: TGTGCCAGCAGCTTAGTAGGCGACGCGGGGGGCTACACCTTC

V: TRBV4-3
J: TRBJ1-5
size: -
D: TRBD1
CDR3: CASSLDRGSQPQHF
DNA: TGCGCCAGCAGCCTCGACAGGGGCAGTCAGCCCCAGCATTTT

V: TRBV28
J: TRBJ2-2
size: -
D: -
CDR3: CASSLSRQIPTGELFF
DNA: TGTGCCAGCAGTTTATCTAGACAAATCCCCACCGGGGAGCTGTTTTTT

V: TRBV7-9
J: TRBJ1-1
size: -
D: TRBD1
CDR3: CASSHPGQGIPNTEAFF
DNA: TGTGCCAGCAGCCACCCGGGACAGGGGATCCCTAACACTGAAGCTTTCTTT

V: TRBV18
J: TRBJ2-1
size: once
D: TRBD2
CDR3: CASSPPNSGEYNEQFF
DNA: TGTGCCAGCTCACCACCAAATAGCGGGGAATACAATGAGCAGTTCTTC

V: TRBV11-2
J: TRBJ2-3
size: -
D: -
CDR3: CASSLVWSSERLTDTQYF
DNA: TGTGCCAGCAGCTTAGTATGGAGTTCCGAGCGGTTGACAGATACGCAGTATTTT

V: TRBV29-1
J: TRBJ2-7
size: -
D: TRBD1
CDR3: CSVDFGQGLHEQYF
DNA: TGCAGCGTTGATTTCGGACAGGGGTTACACGAGCAGTACTTC

V: TRBV5-6
J: TRBJ2-7
size: -
D: -
CDR3: CASSSTDSYEQYF
DNA: TGTGCCAGCAGCTCGACCGACTCCTACGAGCAGTACTTC

V: TRBV5-1
J: TRBJ2-7
size: -
D: TRBD1
CDR3: CASSLAPGTDSYEQYF
DNA: TGCGCCAGCAGCTTAGCCCCCGGGACAGACTCCTACGAGCAGTACTTC

V: TRBV10-3
J: TRBJ2-2
size: -
D: TRBD2
CDR3: CAIGTNFNTGELFF
DNA: TGTGCCATCGGGACTAATTTTAATACCGGGGAGCTGTTTTTT

V: TRBV15
J: TRBJ1-4
size: -
D: -
CDR3: CATSSFSPRGEKLFF
DNA: TGTGCCACCAGCAGTTTCAGCCCAAGGGGGGAAAAACTGTTTTTT

V: TRBV14
J: TRBJ1-1
size: -
D: -
CDR3: CASSPIWTDKNTEAFF
DNA: TGTGCCAGCAGCCCAATTTGGACAGACAAGAACACTGAAGCTTTCTTT

V: TRBV11-2
J: TRBJ1-5
size: -
D: TRBD1
CDR3: CASSLGLGTGNQPQHF
DNA: TGTGCCAGCAGCTTAGGACTCGGGACAGGGAATCAGCCCCAGCATTTT

V: TRBV28
J: TRBJ2-7
size: -
D: -
CDR3: CASSEGGPLTGEQYF
DNA: TGTGCCAGCAGTGAGGGGGGGCCCCTTACCGGCGAGCAGTACTTC

V: TRBV5-1
J: TRBJ2-2
size: -
D: -
CDR3: CASSFGGKLAGELFF
DNA: TGCGCCAGCAGCTTTGGGGGGAAATTAGCCGGGGAGCTGTTTTTT

V: TRBV5-4
J: TRBJ2-5
size: -
D: -
CDR3: CASSLGSQETQYF
DNA: TGTGCCAGCAGCTTGGGAAGCCAAGAGACCCAGTACTTC

V: TRBV2
J: TRBJ2-6
size: once
D: TRBD1
CDR3: CASSVGPTGLSGANVLTF
DNA: TGTGCCAGCAGTGTGGGGCCGACAGGGCTCTCTGGGGCCAACGTCCTGACTTTC

V: TRBV5-1
J: TRBJ2-2
size: -
D: -
CDR3: CASSLDRPGELFF
DNA: TGCGCCAGCAGCTTGGACAGGCCTGGGGAGCTGTTTTTT

V: TRBV15
J: TRBJ2-3
size: -
D: -
CDR3: CAKGPGPCTDTQYF
DNA: TGTGCCAAAGGACCGGGACCGTGCACAGATACGCAGTATTTT

V: TRBV5-8
J: TRBJ2-3
size: -
D: -
CDR3: CASSPSWGTDTQYF
DNA: TGTGCCAGCAGTCCATCCTGGGGCACAGATACGCAGTATTTT

V: TRBV2
J: TRBJ1-5
size: -
D: -
CDR3: CASSSSLGQPKWNF
DNA: TGTGCCAGCAGTTCCTCATTAGGACAACCCAAGTGGAATTTT

V: TRBV29-1
J: TRBJ2-7
size: -
D: TRBD2
CDR3: CSVEDRASGPRYEQYF
DNA: TGCAGCGTTGAAGATAGAGCTAGCGGACCACGCTACGAGCAGTACTTC

V: TRBV18
J: TRBJ2-5
size: -
D: -
CDR3: CASSPLTGQETQYF
DNA: TGTGCCAGCTCACCACTGACAGGCCAAGAGACCCAGTACTTC

V: TRBV18
J: TRBJ1-4
size: -
D: TRBD1
CDR3: CASSPLSGGVSEKLFF
DNA: TGTGCCAGCTCACCACTGTCAGGGGGAGTCAGTGAAAAACTGTTTTTT

V: TRBV5-1
J: TRBJ1-1
size: once
D: -
CDR3: CASSSRGLEAFF
DNA: TGCGCCAGCAGCAGCAGGGGACTTGAAGCTTTCTTT

V: TRBV5-4
J: TRBJ2-7
size: -
D: -
CDR3: CASSSTTEVYEQYF
DNA: TGTGCCAGCAGCTCGACGACTGAGGTCTACGAGCAGTACTTC

V: TRBV6-1
J: TRBJ2-7
size: -
D: TRBD2
CDR3: CASSRGDEQYF
DNA: TGTGCCAGCAGCCGGGGGGATGAGCAGTACTTC

V: TRBV7-9
J: TRBJ2-7
size: -
D: -
CDR3: CASAPRGGSEQYF
DNA: TGTGCCAGCGCCCCACGTGGAGGCTCCGAGCAGTACTTC

V: TRBV11-3
J: TRBJ2-5
size: -
D: -
CDR3: CASSRSVQETQYF
DNA: TGTGCCAGCAGCCGCTCAGTCCAAGAGACCCAGTACTTC

V: TRBV9
J: TRBJ2-2
size: -
D: TRBD2
CDR3: CASSVEVGPSGRVGELFF
DNA: TGTGCCAGCAGCGTAGAAGTCGGGCCTAGCGGGAGAGTCGGGGAGCTGTTTTTT

V: TRBV28
J: TRBJ1-5
size: -
D: -
CDR3: CASSLLGTNQPQHF
DNA: TGTGCCAGCAGTTTACTAGGAACAAATCAGCCCCAGCATTTT

V: TRBV6-5
J: TRBJ1-2
size: once
D: -
CDR3: CASSYRRRSYGYTF
DNA: TGTGCCAGCAGTTACAGAAGAAGAAGCTATGGCTACACCTTC

V: TRBV19
J: TRBJ2-7
size: -
D: TRBD2
CDR3: CASSPGLVPGEQYF
DNA: TGTGCCAGTAGCCCTGGACTAGTACCGGGCGAGCAGTACTTC

V: TRBV4-1
J: TRBJ2-2
size: -
D: -
CDR3: CASSQVPALAGELFF
DNA: TGCGCCAGCAGCCAAGTTCCAGCGCTGGCCGGGGAGCTGTTTTTT

V: TRBV5-1
J: TRBJ1-2
size: -
D: TRBD1
CDR3: CASSLGQGPGYTF
DNA: TGCGCCAGCAGCTTGGGACAGGGGCCTGGCTACACCTTC

V: TRBV9
J: TRBJ1-2
size: -
D: -
CDR3: CASSVVGGLGYGYTF
DNA: TGTGCCAGCAGCGTAGTCGGGGGGCTAGGGTATGGCTACACCTTC

V: TRBV27
J: TRBJ1-1
size: -
D: TRBD1
CDR3: CASSLRQGPEAFF
DNA: TGTGCCAGCAGTTTAAGACAGGGCCCTGAAGCTTTCTTT

V: TRBV7-9
J: TRBJ1-2
size: -
D: -
CDR3: CASSPVLNYGYTF
DNA: TGTGCCAGCAGCCCCGTCCTTAACTATGGCTACACCTTC

V: TRBV5-4
J: TRBJ1-2
size: -
D: -
CDR3: CASSLNPGANYGYTF
DNA: TGTGCCAGCAGCTTGAATCCAGGGGCGAACTATGGCTACACCTTC

V: TRBV9
J: TRBJ2-2
size: -
D: TRBD2
CDR3: CASSVQSGSSAGELFF
DNA: TGTGCCAGCAGCGTCCAGAGCGGGAGTAGCGCCGGGGAGCTGTTTTTT

V: TRBV18
J: TRBJ2-1
size: -
D: -
CDR3: CASSPLPSHPRNEQFF
DNA: TGTGCCAGCTCACCACTCCCATCCCACCCCCGCAATGAGCAGTTCTTC

V: TRBV7-6
J: TRBJ1-1
size: -
D: TRBD1
CDR3: CASTGQELNTEAFF
DNA: TGTGCCAGCACCGGACAGGAGCTTAACACTGAAGCTTTCTTT

V: TRBV28
J: TRBJ2-4
size: -
D: TRBD1
CDR3: CASSLRLQGDTIQYF
DNA: TGTGCCAGCAGTTTAAGGCTACAGGGGGATACCATTCAGTACTTC